Below, one T cell receptor (beta chain) is given with its context. The data are from a study of control samples from healthy donors and cancer patients. The data were produced by immunoSEQ multiplex PCR, yet TCRdb's version contains in-frame clones alone and is incomplete. This table holds roughly 150,000 clones, over 90% found once. Trimming cost V 4 bases and J 0 bases; bases outside gene matches: 12. The CDR3 runs to 18 residues. Germline V gene lookup returns CDR1 SGHTS and CDR2 YDEGEE. V is TRBV5-8 and J is TRBJ2-1; 8 nucleotides align to TRBD1. This sequence was found in a man between 45 and 60 years old in good health. Input material: blood. In DNA, the CDR3 is TGTGCCAGCAGCCAGCAAGATGGACAGGGATACTCCTACAATGAGCAGTTCTTC. Translation gives CASSQQDGQGYSYNEQFF.